This TCR beta chain was sequenced in a study of shared T cell receptors in the human thymus. Clones were read by immunoSEQ multiplex PCR, and TCRdb kept only the in-frame ones, dropping some. This sample has under 450,000 clones; around 95% occur once, and the top ten carry roughly 0.02%. This clonotype originated in a human donor. Sequenced sample: thymocytes.

CDR3 amino acids: CASSSPTGETYEQYF. CDR3 in DNA: TGTGCCAGCAGCTCACCTACGGGAGAAACCTACGAGCAGTACTTC. This chain links TRBV7-9 with TRBJ2-7; D may be TRBD2 (6 bases). The germline gives CDR1 SEHNR, CDR2 FQNEAQ (reference sequence). Between the trimmed V and J ends, which lost 4 bases and 2 bases, there was a span of 15 bases. CDR3 size: 15 residues.